This entry is about one T cell receptor (beta chain). This clonotype showed up just a few times. It has no known antigen specificity. Just one base apart from a much larger clone, this may be a read error. The data stem from a study of breast tumors, draining lymph nodes, adjacent tissues listed by TCRdb under 2016. At the level of the whole study: In breast cancer patients, the study compared the TCR beta repertoires of tumor, adjacent nontumor tissue and axillary lymph nodes. In human breast cancer, the study set out to assess how tumor, surrounding tissue and draining lymph node repertoires relate to one another and whether T cells might be exchanged between them. Study-wide conclusions, independent of this receptor: The data were considered consistent with the idea that most tumor T cells come from the lymph node and then expand in tumor tissue. In luminal-like breast cancer, tumor and nontumor tissue repertoires resembled each other significantly more than in basal-like breast cancer. The study presented the conclusion that tumor T cells originate in lymph nodes as consistent with a hypothesis, not as something directly demonstrated. Tumor T-cell repertoires showed less diversity than lymph node repertoires and more diversity than nontumor tissue repertoires, and tumor T-cell repertoires showed preferential V and J gene usage.

Including cysteine and phenylalanine, the CDR3 has 14 amino acids. The only DNA kept is the CDR3, 42 bases in frame from the first base. CDR1 DFQATT and CDR2 SNEGSKA were looked up in the germline V gene (reference sequence). V is cut back by 3 bases and J by 6 bases, with 5 bases in the junction unmatched. The axillary draining lymph nodes of breast cancer patients were the source of the lymph node samples. Sequenced using an Illumina HiSeq 2000. Multiplex PCR amplification was used to generate the TCR beta chain libraries. The amplified TCR beta chain products were analyzed by high-throughput sequencing. The public sequencing data were trimmed at Q25 with fastp and processed into clonotypes with MiXCR by TCRdb, which kept only in-frame beta chains. Records with the same CDR3 protein are collapsed into one entry carrying the most frequent genes and DNA. The sample table holds 200,000 or so distinct CDR3 sequences, of which roughly 31% were seen once. The ten largest clones take up around 4.4% of the sample.

The sequence was obtained from a female donor with breast cancer. Some clones in this sample may be carry-over from other donors' samples. The sample consisted of axillary lymph node tissue. The chain is assembled from TRBV20-1 and TRBJ2-7; 13 central nucleotides agree with TRBD2. The nucleotide sequence reads as follows: TGCAGTGCTAGCAGGACTAGCGGGAGTCCCGAGCAGTACTTC. This is translated as CSASRTSGSPEQYF.